A selection of T cell receptor beta chains follows, all from one sample in a study of cytomegalovirus exposure and HLA in healthy donors. Sequencing used immunoSEQ multiplex PCR; TCRdb keeps in-frame clones, though not all of them. The data contain about 75,000 clones, roughly 82% of them seen just once; the ten biggest clones take up 15% to 20%. Sequences were obtained from PBMCs. The receptors here all came from a man aged 70-80 years in good health and CMV-seropositive. CDR3s include the opening cysteine and the closing phenylalanine or tryptophan. The D gene is left open where the match is weak. Part of the rows lack a size; the others show once, few, many or a class for expanded clones.

>TRBD1|TRBJ1-1|.|TRBV5-1
CASSFGTAEAFF
TGCGCCAGCAGCTTTGGGACAGCCGAAGCTTTCTTT
>.|TRBJ1-2|.|TRBV19
CASSIGHRDYGYTF
TGTGCCAGTAGTATAGGCCACAGGGATTATGGCTACACCTTC
>.|TRBJ2-3|.|TRBV5-1
CASSWIAATDTQYF
TGCGCCAGCAGCTGGATAGCGGCCACAGATACGCAGTATTTT
>TRBD2|TRBJ2-7|few|TRBV5-1
CASMRGTSATYEQYF
TGCGCCAGCATGAGGGGGACTAGCGCAACCTACGAGCAGTACTTC
>TRBD2|TRBJ2-1|.|TRBV28
CASSSGQGGSYNEQFF
TGTGCCAGCAGTTCAGGGCAGGGAGGGTCCTACAATGAGCAGTTCTTC
>.|TRBJ2-7|.|TRBV5-1
CASSLYLGTEGYEQYF
TGCGCCAGCAGCTTGTATTTGGGGACTGAGGGCTACGAGCAGTACTTC
>TRBD1|TRBJ1-1|.|TRBV6-5
CASSYSGQGFTEAFF
TGTGCCAGCAGTTACTCGGGACAGGGGTTCACTGAAGCTTTCTTT
>TRBD1|TRBJ1-2|.|TRBV19
CASSTQGAEGYGYTF
TGTGCCAGTAGTACACAGGGGGCCGAAGGCTATGGCTACACCTTC
>.|TRBJ1-5|.|TRBV2
CASSETSAGGQPQHF
TGTGCCAGCAGTGAAACGTCAGCCGGGGGTCAGCCCCAGCATTTT
>TRBD1|TRBJ2-3|once|TRBV4-2
CASSPGVGTGGLDTQYF
TGTGCCAGCAGCCCGGGCGTGGGGACAGGGGGTTTAGATACGCAGTATTTT
>TRBD2|TRBJ2-7|.|TRBV4-3
CASSQARWGGDPYEQYF
TGCGCCAGCAGCCAAGCTCGTTGGGGGGGAGATCCCTACGAGCAGTACTTC
>TRBD1|TRBJ2-2|.|TRBV19
CASSPSGTGGLFF
TGTGCCAGTAGCCCTAGCGGGACAGGGGGGCTGTTTTTT
>.|TRBJ1-1|few|TRBV28
CASSPLFPNTEAFF
TGTGCCAGCAGTCCCCTTTTCCCGAACACTGAAGCTTTCTTT
>.|TRBJ1-5|.|TRBV10-3
CAISAKGGGEQPQHF
TGTGCCATCAGTGCGAAAGGGGGTGGGGAACAGCCCCAGCATTTT
>.|TRBJ2-1|.|TRBV2
CASRETVVYNEQFF
TGTGCCAGCAGGGAAACAGTTGTCTACAATGAGCAGTTCTTC
>.|TRBJ1-5|.|TRBV28
CASSLVTLGNQPQHF
TGTGCCAGCAGTTTAGTCACTCTAGGCAATCAGCCCCAGCATTTT
>TRBD2|TRBJ2-5|.|TRBV11-2
CASSLALAGLKTQYF
TGTGCCAGCAGCTTAGCCCTAGCGGGGTTGAAGACCCAGTACTTC
>TRBD1|TRBJ1-1|.|TRBV6-5
CASSYTRDRGTEAFF
TGTGCCAGCAGTTACACCCGGGACAGGGGCACTGAAGCTTTCTTT
>TRBD1|TRBJ1-1|.|TRBV7-2
CASNRQGDTEAFF
TGTGCCAGCAACCGACAGGGGGACACTGAAGCTTTCTTT
>.|TRBJ2-7|.|TRBV4-2
CASSQSLSEQYF
TGTGCCAGCAGCCAATCCCTCTCCGAGCAGTACTTC
>TRBD2|TRBJ2-3|.|TRBV14
CASSPTSGSMNTQYF
TGTGCCAGCAGCCCGACTAGCGGGAGTATGAATACGCAGTATTTT
>TRBD1|TRBJ1-2|.|TRBV5-1
CASSPRTGGSYGYTF
TGCGCCAGCAGCCCGAGGACAGGGGGCAGCTATGGCTACACCTTC
>.|TRBJ2-3|.|TRBV7-2
CASSLWAGTDTQYF
TGTGCCAGCAGCTTATGGGCAGGCACAGATACGCAGTATTTT
>TRBD2|TRBJ2-4|once|TRBV28
CASTGGRGAKNIQYF
TGTGCCAGCACGGGCGGGAGGGGAGCCAAAAACATTCAGTACTTC
>.|TRBJ2-7|.|TRBV5-1
CASSLGTPDPYEQYF
TGCGCCAGCAGCTTGGGGACACCCGATCCGTACGAGCAGTACTTC
>.|TRBJ2-7|.|TRBV6-1
CASRSGGNFHEQYF
TGTGCCAGCAGGTCCGGCGGGAACTTCCACGAGCAGTACTTC
>.|TRBJ2-1|.|TRBV15
CATSRGPSERYNEQFF
TGTGCCACCAGCAGAGGCCCTAGCGAACGATACAATGAGCAGTTCTTC
>TRBD1|TRBJ2-7|.|TRBV29-1
CSGMGGQGVYEQYF
TGCAGCGGGATGGGTGGACAGGGGGTATACGAGCAGTACTTC
>.|TRBJ1-6|.|TRBV11-2
CASSLGLGDNSPLHF
TGTGCCAGCAGCTTAGGCCTAGGAGATAATTCACCCCTCCACTTT
>.|TRBJ2-2|.|TRBV5-1
CASSFSNGELFF
TGCGCCAGCAGTTTTAGCAACGGGGAGCTGTTTTTT
>.|TRBJ2-7|.|TRBV18
CASSPGTLPSYEQYF
TGTGCCAGCTCACCGGGGACACTCCCATCCTACGAGCAGTACTTC
>.|TRBJ2-5|.|TRBV21-1
CASSKEEEGNHQETQYF
TGTGCCAGCAGCAAAGAGGAGGAGGGGAACCACCAAGAGACCCAGTACTTC
>.|TRBJ1-6|.|TRBV5-1
CASSLGEGGTSPLHF
TGCGCCAGCAGCTTGGGTGAAGGGGGAACTTCACCCCTCCACTTT